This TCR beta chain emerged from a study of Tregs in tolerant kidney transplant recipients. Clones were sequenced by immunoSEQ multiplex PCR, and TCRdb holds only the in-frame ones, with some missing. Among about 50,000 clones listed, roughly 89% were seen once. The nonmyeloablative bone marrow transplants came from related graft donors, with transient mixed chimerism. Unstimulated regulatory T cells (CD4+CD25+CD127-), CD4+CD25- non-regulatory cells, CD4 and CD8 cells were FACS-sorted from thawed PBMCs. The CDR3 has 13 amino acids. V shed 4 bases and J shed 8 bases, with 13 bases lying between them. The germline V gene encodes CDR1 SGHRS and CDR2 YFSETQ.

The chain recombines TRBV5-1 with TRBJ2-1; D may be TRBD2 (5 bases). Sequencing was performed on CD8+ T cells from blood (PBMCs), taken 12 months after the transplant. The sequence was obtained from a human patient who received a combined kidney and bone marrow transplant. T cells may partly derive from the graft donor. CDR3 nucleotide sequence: TGCGCCAGCAGCAGTGGCGGACTGTATGAGCAGTTCTTC. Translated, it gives CASSSGGLYEQFF.